These 8 T cell receptor beta chains share one sample of origin, sequenced in a study of CD8+ T cells in alopecia areata. The sequencing template was cDNA reverse transcribed from extracted RNA. The assay was immunoSEQ multiplex PCR, and TCRdb's table has in-frame clones only and misses some. The table shows roughly 130,000 clones, with roughly 58% occurring only once. The sequencing here drew on CD4+ T cells sorted from blood, taken at week 0. The receptors derive from a human donor with alopecia areata.

The table lists this clone with a few counts. The genes are TRBV10-3 and TRBJ2-3; 13 nucleotides line up with TRBD2. V trimming: 2 bases; J trimming: 2 bases; junction bases outside the gene matches: 1. The CDR3 runs 16 residues. CDR1 ENHRY and CDR2 SYGVKD come from the germline V gene. Written as DNA, the CDR3 is TGTGCCATCAGTGAGACTAGCGGGGGGGCCACAGATACGCAGTATTTT. Translated, it gives CAISETSGGATDTQYF.

This clone was detected a few times. Other DNA variants within this sample encode the same CDR3. This chain uses TRBV2 with TRBJ2-2, with a possible D match to TRBD1 (6 bases). This CDR3 has 13 amino acids. Trimming removed 8 bases from V and 4 bases from J, with 11 bases in between. Per the germline V gene, CDR1 is SNHLY and CDR2 is FYNNEI. Here the CDR3 reads CASCQGRTGELFF. The DNA for the CDR3 is TGTGCCAGCTGTCAGGGGCGCACCGGGGAGCTGTTTTTT.

This chain connects TRBV5-1 to TRBJ1-2, with D unresolved. The germline V and J ends were trimmed by 0 bases and 3 bases, with 6 bases remaining between them. This CDR3 region has 13 residues. Germline assignment: CDR1 SGHRS and CDR2 YFSETQ. Here the CDR3 DNA reads TGCGCCAGCAGCTTGGAGGCCGACTATGGCTACACCTTC. Translating gives CASSLEADYGYTF.

The chain uses TRBV7-9 and TRBJ2-7; unclear D gene. Germline CDR1 reads SEHNR; CDR2 reads FQNEAQ (reference sequence). This CDR3 is built from 13 residues. The ends were cut back, 6 bases at V and 2 bases at J, with 11 bases in the middle. The CDR3 DNA reads TGTGCCAGCAGTCCCCTTCCTCCCTACGAGCAGTACTTC. Its protein product is CASSPLPPYEQYF.

The J gene is TRBJ2-1, the V gene TRBV5-6; a weak D match, TRBD2 (5 bases). This CDR3 has 17 residues. Germline loops: CDR1 SGHDT, CDR2 YYEEEE. Trimming removed 3 bases from V and 0 bases from J, with 16 bases in between. CDR3 in DNA: TGTGCCAGCAGCTCTTCACTTCGGGGAAGCTCCTACAATGAGCAGTTCTTC. It specifies CASSSSLRGSSYNEQFF.

This clone was seen only a few times. The gene calls are TRBV5-6 and TRBJ1-5; perhaps TRBD1 as D (5 bases). Germline CDR1 SGHDT, CDR2 YYEEEE. The CDR3 is 15 residues long. V lost 2 bases and J lost 2, with 11 bases in between. The CDR3 protein is CASSFGGFGNQPQHF. The CDR3 DNA reads as TGTGCCAGCAGCTTCGGGGGTTTCGGCAATCAGCCCCAGCATTTT.

This clone occurred a few times. V usage is TRBV7-2 and J usage is TRBJ2-5, with TRBD2 matching 11 bases. CDR1 and CDR2 (germline): SGHTA, FQGNSA. V was pared by 6 bases and J by 1 base, with 1 base of the junction left unmatched. The CDR3 spans 14 residues. CDR3 sequence: CASSLAGGQETQYF. The DNA of the CDR3 is TGTGCCAGCAGTCTAGCGGGGGGCCAAGAGACCCAGTACTTC.

V is TRBV5-4 and J is TRBJ2-7, with TRBD1 identical over 8 bases. V trimming: 3 bases; J trimming: 3 bases; junction bases outside the gene matches: 8. Germline V gene lookup returns CDR1 SGHNT and CDR2 YYREEE (reference sequence). The CDR3 runs 15 residues. CDR3 sequence (DNA): TGTGCCAGCAGCTCCCCGACAGGGGAAGGCTACGAGCAGTACTTC. Amino acid sequence: CASSSPTGEGYEQYF.